Listed here is a single T cell receptor beta chain. As yet, its antigen is unknown. All the donors were Caucasian adults who lived in Nashville, Tennessee. The data derive from a study of shared clonotypes between healthy human individuals. Study-wide results and limits: Sequencing depth was a factor that was expected to affect clonotype sharing among donors. Generation of non-shared clonotypes was less probable than generation of clonotypes shared by all four donors.

TCRdb's table, derived via immunoSEQ multiplex PCR, lists solely in-frame clones and lacks some. This table has 2 million to 2.5 million clones, roughly 90% appearing once. The sample consisted of naive CD4+ T cells from PBMCs. Sample subset: CD45RA+ positively selected. This TCR came from a man younger than 35 in good health. Some clones in this sample may be carry-over from other donors' samples.

CDR3 amino acids: CASSFLAGGMTDTQYF. CDR3 coding DNA: TGTGCCAGCAGCTTTTTAGCGGGAGGGATGACAGATACGCAGTATTTT. The genes are TRBV7-9 and TRBJ2-3; 11 nucleotides match TRBD2. Germline loops: CDR1 SEHNR, CDR2 FQNEAQ (reference sequence). Trimming took 3 bases from V and 3 from J; bases not matched to a gene: 5. This CDR3 contains 16 residues.